This entry concerns a single TCR beta chain. Its antigen is currently unknown. The study used samples holding roughly 0.85-11 million cryopreserved PBMC before DNA extraction. The data are from a study of long-term antiretroviral therapy in people with HIV. Study information: Initial samples were collected about a decade before the 2015 immediate-ART recommendation. Notes on the study in general: Those clones which expanded before ART made up the dominant part of the repertoire at all time points.

The CDR3 is made up of 12 amino acids. Looked up from germline, CDR1 is MNHEY and CDR2 is SMNVEV (reference sequence). Deletions cut 6 bases from V and 6 bases from J, with 12 bases between. A v3.0 immunoSEQ assay was performed at survey level. Clones were sequenced by immunoSEQ multiplex PCR, and TCRdb holds only the in-frame ones, with some missing. The data show about 25,000 clones, approximately 80% seen once. The sample in question was unsorted PBMCs, obtained at the start of antiretroviral therapy, before treatment. This receptor was obtained from a woman between 18 and 30 years old with HIV. The chain carries TRBV27 and TRBJ2-7, with D perhaps TRBD2 (6 bases). CDR3 coding DNA: TGTGCCAGCAGACCATGGCGGGGCGAGCAGTACTTC. Amino acids: CASRPWRGEQYF.